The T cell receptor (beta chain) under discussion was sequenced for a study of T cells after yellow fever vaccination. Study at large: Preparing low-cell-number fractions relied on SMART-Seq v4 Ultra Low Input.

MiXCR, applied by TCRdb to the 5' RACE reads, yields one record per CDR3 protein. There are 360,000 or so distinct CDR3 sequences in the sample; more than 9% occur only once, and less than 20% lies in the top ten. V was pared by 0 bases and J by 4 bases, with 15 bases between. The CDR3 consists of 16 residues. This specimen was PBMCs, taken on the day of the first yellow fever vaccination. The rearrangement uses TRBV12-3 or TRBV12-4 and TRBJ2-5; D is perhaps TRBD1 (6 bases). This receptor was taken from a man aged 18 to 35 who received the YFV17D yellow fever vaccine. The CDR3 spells CASSLAVSAGVETQYF. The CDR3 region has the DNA TGTGCCAGCAGTTTAGCGGTATCGGCAGGGGTAGAGACCCAGTACTTC.